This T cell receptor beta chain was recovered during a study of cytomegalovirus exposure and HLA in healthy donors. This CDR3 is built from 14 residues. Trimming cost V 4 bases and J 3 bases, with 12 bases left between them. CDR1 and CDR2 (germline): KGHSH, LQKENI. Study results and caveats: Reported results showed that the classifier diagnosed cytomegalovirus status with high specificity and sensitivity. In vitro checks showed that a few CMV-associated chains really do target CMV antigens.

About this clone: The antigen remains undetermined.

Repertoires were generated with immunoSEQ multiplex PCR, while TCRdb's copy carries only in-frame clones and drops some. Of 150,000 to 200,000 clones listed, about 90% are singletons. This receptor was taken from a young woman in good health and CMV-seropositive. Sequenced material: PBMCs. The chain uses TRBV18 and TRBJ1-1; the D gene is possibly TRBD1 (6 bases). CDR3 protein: CASSLPGADTEAFF. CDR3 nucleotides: TGTGCCAGCTCACTTCCAGGGGCAGACACTGAAGCTTTCTTT.